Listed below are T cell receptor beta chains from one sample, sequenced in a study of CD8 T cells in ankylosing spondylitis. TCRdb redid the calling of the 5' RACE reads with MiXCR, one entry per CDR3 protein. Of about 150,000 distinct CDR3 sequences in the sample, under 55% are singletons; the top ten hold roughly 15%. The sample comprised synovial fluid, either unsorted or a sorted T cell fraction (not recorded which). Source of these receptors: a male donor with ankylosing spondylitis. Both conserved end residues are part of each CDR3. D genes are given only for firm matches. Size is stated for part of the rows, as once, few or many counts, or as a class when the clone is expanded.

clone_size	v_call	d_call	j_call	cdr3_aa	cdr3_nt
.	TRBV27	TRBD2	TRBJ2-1	CASSLLPGLAGASYNEQFF	TGTGCCAGCAGTTTACTCCCGGGACTAGCGGGAGCCTCCTACAATGAGCAGTTCTTC
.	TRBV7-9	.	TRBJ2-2	CASSPKYDGTGELFF	TGTGCCAGCAGCCCCAAGTATGACGGCACCGGGGAGCTGTTTTTT
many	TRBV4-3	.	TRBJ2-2	CASSHYEGELFF	TGCGCCAGCAGCCACTACGAAGGGGAGCTGTTTTTT
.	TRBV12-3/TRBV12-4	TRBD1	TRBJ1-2	CASRSRTGGAGVYGYTF	TGTGCCAGCAGGTCCAGGACAGGGGGCGCAGGTGTCTATGGCTACACCTTC
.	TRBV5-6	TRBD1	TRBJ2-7	CASSWADREGVEQYF	TGTGCCAGCAGCTGGGCGGACAGGGAAGGTGTCGAGCAGTACTTC
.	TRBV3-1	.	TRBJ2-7	CASSHSGGDYEQYF	TGTGCCAGCAGCCACTCCGGCGGAGACTACGAGCAGTACTTC
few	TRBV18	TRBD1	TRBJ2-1	CASSPTGGTGGLRNEQFF	TGTGCCAGCTCACCTACCGGAGGGACAGGGGGCTTGAGGAATGAGCAGTTCTTC
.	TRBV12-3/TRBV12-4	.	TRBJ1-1	CASSPAGRGNTEAFF	TGTGCCAGCAGTCCGGCAGGGAGAGGAAACACTGAAGCTTTCTTT
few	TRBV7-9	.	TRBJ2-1	CASSLVGDNEQFF	TGTGCCAGCAGCTTAGTGGGGGACAATGAGCAGTTCTTC
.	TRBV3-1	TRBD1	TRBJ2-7	CASSQLGQDEPYTEQYF	TGTGCCAGCAGCCAACTCGGACAGGACGAGCCATATACCGAGCAGTACTTC
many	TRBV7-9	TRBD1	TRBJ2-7	CASSFPWGDRDSYEQYF	TGTGCCAGCAGCTTCCCTTGGGGGGACAGGGACTCCTACGAGCAGTACTTC
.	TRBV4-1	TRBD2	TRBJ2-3	CASSQEGTSGGARADTQYF	TGCGCCAGCAGCCAAGAGGGGACTAGCGGGGGGGCTAGGGCAGATACGCAGTATTTT
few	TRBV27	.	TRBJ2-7	CASSLTSEPYYEQYF	TGTGCCAGCAGTCTGACAAGCGAACCTTACTACGAGCAGTACTTC
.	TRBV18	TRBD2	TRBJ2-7	CASSPPFLAGGKSDEQYF	TGTGCCAGCTCACCACCGTTCCTAGCGGGGGGGAAGAGTGACGAGCAGTACTTC
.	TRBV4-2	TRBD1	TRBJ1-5	CASSQDRGRGNQPQHF	TGTGCCAGCAGCCAGGACAGGGGGCGCGGGAATCAGCCCCAGCATTTT
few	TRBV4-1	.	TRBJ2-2	CASSQARVHTGELFF	TGCGCCAGCAGCCAAGCAAGGGTTCACACCGGGGAGCTGTTTTTT
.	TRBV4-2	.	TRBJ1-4	CASSQGSGSYATNEKLFF	TGTGCCAGCAGCCAAGGATCAGGGAGCTACGCAACTAATGAAAAACTGTTTTTT
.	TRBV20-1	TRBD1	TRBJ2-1	CSARSGQDYNEQFF	TGCAGTGCTAGGTCTGGACAGGACTACAATGAGCAGTTCTTC
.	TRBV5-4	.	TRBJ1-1	CASSLETGLNTEAFF	TGTGCCAGCAGCTTGGAGACAGGCCTGAACACTGAAGCTTTCTTT
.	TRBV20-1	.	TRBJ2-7	CSARDSGRGGDLYEQYF	TGCAGTGCTAGAGATTCGGGCAGGGGAGGGGATTTGTACGAGCAGTACTTC
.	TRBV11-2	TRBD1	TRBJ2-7	CASSARTGLLDNSYEQYF	TGTGCCAGCAGCGCCCGGACAGGCCTCCTTGATAATTCCTACGAGCAGTACTTC
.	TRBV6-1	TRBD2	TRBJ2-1	CASSERLADYNEQFF	TGTGCCAGCAGTGAAAGACTAGCGGACTACAATGAGCAGTTCTTC
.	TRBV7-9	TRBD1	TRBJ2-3	CASSYLRTGEGTDTQYF	TGTGCCAGCAGCTACCTCCGGACAGGAGAAGGCACAGATACGCAGTATTTT
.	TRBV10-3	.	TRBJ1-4	CATAPGVDTPTNEKLFF	TGTGCCACCGCGCCGGGGGTCGACACTCCAACTAATGAAAAACTGTTTTTT